This is a list of T cell receptor beta chains from one sample in a study of beta chain features in type 1 diabetes. Only in-frame clones appear in the TCRdb table, and some are missing; sequencing was by immunoSEQ multiplex PCR. Of about 40,000 clones in the sample, around 45% were seen once. Sequenced material: central memory CD4+ T cells from blood. The source is a woman between 18 and 30 years old in good health. CDR3s include the opening cysteine and the closing phenylalanine or tryptophan. A D gene is named only where the DNA matches it firmly. Size tells how often a clone was seen (once, few, many) or the class of an expanded clone, and some rows leave it out.

j_call	cdr3_length	clone_size	v_call	d_call	cdr3_nt	cdr3_aa
TRBJ1-1	13	many	TRBV18	TRBD1	TGTGCCAGCTCACGGGACAGCAACACTGAAGCTTTCTTT	CASSRDSNTEAFF
TRBJ2-5	19	NA	TRBV4-2	TRBD2	TGTGCCAGCAGCCAAGATTCGGCTAGCGGGGGTTTCGGGAGGGAGACCCAGTACTTC	CASSQDSASGGFGRETQYF
TRBJ1-5	13	few	TRBV6-5	NA	TGTGCCAGCTCCCAGGGCAGCAATCAGCCCCAGCATTTT	CASSQGSNQPQHF
TRBJ2-3	15	NA	TRBV27	TRBD1	TGTGCCAGCAGTTTATTTTCAGGGGGCGCAGATACGCAGTATTTT	CASSLFSGGADTQYF
TRBJ2-5	16	NA	TRBV27	TRBD2	TGTGCCAGCAGTTTAAGGCGGGGGGGCGGCGTAGAGACCCAGTACTTC	CASSLRRGGGVETQYF
TRBJ1-1	14	few	TRBV6-1	TRBD1	TGTGCCAGCAGTGAAGCAGGGGGCTGGACTTTTCTCTCCTTT	CASSEAGGWTFLSF
TRBJ1-5	14	NA	TRBV6-1	NA	TGTGCCAGCACTCAGGGCTATAGCAATCAGCCCCAGCATTTT	CASTQGYSNQPQHF
TRBJ2-1	13	NA	TRBV6-1	NA	TGTGCCAGCAGTTATGTGAAGGGACAAGGTTTATTCTTC	CASSYVKGQGLFF
TRBJ2-5	13	few	TRBV13	NA	TGTGCTACAGCTGCAGGGAAAGCGGAGACCCAGTACTTC	CATAAGKAETQYF
TRBJ1-2	12	once	TRBV5-6	NA	TGTGCCAGCAGCCGCGGGGATCTAGGCTACACCTTC	CASSRGDLGYTF
TRBJ1-2	13	NA	TRBV9	NA	TGTGCCAGCAGCCCCAGTGAGGCCTATGGCTACACCTTC	CASSPSEAYGYTF
TRBJ2-1	15	few	TRBV5-1	NA	TGCGCCAGCAGCTTTCTAGCCAGGGAGGCAAATGAGCAGTTCTTC	CASSFLAREANEQFF
TRBJ1-1	15	NA	TRBV28	TRBD1	TGTGCCAGCAGTTTACCCGGGACAGGGGGAACTGAAGCTTTCTTT	CASSLPGTGGTEAFF
TRBJ2-2	16	few	TRBV7-2	NA	TGTGCCAGCAGCTCCGTGGCGGGAATGAACACCGGGGAGCTGTTTTTT	CASSSVAGMNTGELFF
TRBJ1-2	15	few	TRBV9	TRBD1	TGTGCCAGCAGCTTAGTTACAGGGGGAGGCTATGGCTACACCTTC	CASSLVTGGGYGYTF
TRBJ2-6	18	NA	TRBV7-9	TRBD2	TGTGCCAGCAGCTTACCGAGCGGGGGGGTGTCTGGGGCCAACGTCCTGACTTTC	CASSLPSGGVSGANVLTF
TRBJ2-3	16	NA	TRBV10-3	NA	TGTGCCATCAGTGGGGACAAAGCGGCTAGCACAGATACGCAGTATTTT	CAISGDKAASTDTQYF
TRBJ1-1	11	NA	TRBV7-9	NA	TGTGCCAGCAGCTTACCGGGGGAAGCTTTCTTT	CASSLPGEAFF
TRBJ1-1	14	few	TRBV27	NA	TGTGCCAGCAGTTTTAAGAGGGGGGGAACTGAAGCTTTCTTT	CASSFKRGGTEAFF
TRBJ2-3	15	few	TRBV5-6	NA	TGTGCCAGCAGCCGCGGGGACAGATTCACAGATACGCAGTATTTT	CASSRGDRFTDTQYF
TRBJ2-1	15	NA	TRBV6-1	TRBD2	TGTGCCAGCAGTGAGGGGATCTCTCGCGGGGGTAGGGAGTTCTTC	CASSEGISRGGREFF
TRBJ2-7	13	NA	TRBV5-1	NA	TGCGCCAGCAATTCCGCGGGCAGCTACGAGCAGTACTTC	CASNSAGSYEQYF
TRBJ2-7	14	NA	TRBV5-4	NA	TGTGCCAGCAGCTCGGTGCAGGGGCGGTACGAGCAGTACTTC	CASSSVQGRYEQYF
TRBJ2-5	15	NA	TRBV6-5	NA	TGTGCCAGCAGTTTATTCCGGGGGAACCAAGAGACCCAGTACTTC	CASSLFRGNQETQYF
TRBJ2-5	15	NA	TRBV5-1	NA	TGCGCCAGCAGCTACGAACTGCGGGGTCAAGAGACCCAGTACTTC	CASSYELRGQETQYF
TRBJ2-1	16	few	TRBV5-4	TRBD2	TGTGCCAGCAGCTCCCGGCGGACTAGCGGGAGGAATGAGCAGTTCTTC	CASSSRRTSGRNEQFF
TRBJ1-1	15	once	TRBV5-1	TRBD1	TGCGCCAGCAGCGTCGGCGGGACAGCAAACACTGAAGCTTTCTTT	CASSVGGTANTEAFF
TRBJ2-1	17	few	TRBV7-2	NA	TGTGCCAGCAGCTTGAGTGTCCGGGGGGCGCGGTACAATGAGCAGTTCTTC	CASSLSVRGARYNEQFF
TRBJ2-7	18	NA	TRBV29-1	TRBD2	TGCAGCGTTGAAACCGTTCCTAGCGGGAGGGCCACTAGCTACGAGCAGTACTTC	CSVETVPSGRATSYEQYF
TRBJ1-5	15	few	TRBV19	NA	TGTGCCAGTAGTATAGTAGAGGCCCGGGGGCAGCCCCAGCATTTT	CASSIVEARGQPQHF
TRBJ1-1	16	few	TRBV7-9	TRBD1	TGTGCCAGCAGCTCCATCCCAGAGACAGGGCGGGCTGAAGCTTTCTTT	CASSSIPETGRAEAFF
TRBJ1-1	14	NA	TRBV5-1	NA	TGCGCCAGCAGTGGGACTCTGGGGGATACTGAAGCTTTCTTT	CASSGTLGDTEAFF
TRBJ2-5	14	NA	TRBV30	NA	TGTGCCTGGAGGGGCTCCCGCCCTCAAGAGACCCAGTACTTC	CAWRGSRPQETQYF
TRBJ2-3	15	once	TRBV7-3	NA	TGTGCCAGCAGCCTTGCGGGGGCCAGCACAGATACGCAGTATTTT	CASSLAGASTDTQYF